This T cell receptor beta chain emerged from a study of shared clonotypes between healthy human individuals. The germline V and J ends were trimmed by 6 bases and 5 bases, with 16 bases remaining between them. The CDR3 loop spans 14 amino acids. Germline lookup yields CDR1 KGHSH and CDR2 LQKENI. Profiled with immunoSEQ multiplex PCR; TCRdb holds only in-frame clones, not every one. The sample records about 2.4 million clones, approximately 93% being singletons. Remarks on this clone: Antigen specificity is unknown.

Study-level points and caveats: Four donors had roughly 5% of their naive CD4 clonotypes in common.

The V call is TRBV18, the J call TRBJ1-2; D gene uncertain. Sequencing was carried out using naive CD4+ T cells from PBMCs. Subset of the sample: CD45RA+ positively selected. The sequence derives from a man younger than 35 in good health. Some clones in this sample may be carry-over from other donors' samples. The CDR3 reads CASSPDLGQYGYTF. The CDR3 bases are TGTGCCAGCTCGCCTGATCTGGGTCAATATGGCTACACCTTC.